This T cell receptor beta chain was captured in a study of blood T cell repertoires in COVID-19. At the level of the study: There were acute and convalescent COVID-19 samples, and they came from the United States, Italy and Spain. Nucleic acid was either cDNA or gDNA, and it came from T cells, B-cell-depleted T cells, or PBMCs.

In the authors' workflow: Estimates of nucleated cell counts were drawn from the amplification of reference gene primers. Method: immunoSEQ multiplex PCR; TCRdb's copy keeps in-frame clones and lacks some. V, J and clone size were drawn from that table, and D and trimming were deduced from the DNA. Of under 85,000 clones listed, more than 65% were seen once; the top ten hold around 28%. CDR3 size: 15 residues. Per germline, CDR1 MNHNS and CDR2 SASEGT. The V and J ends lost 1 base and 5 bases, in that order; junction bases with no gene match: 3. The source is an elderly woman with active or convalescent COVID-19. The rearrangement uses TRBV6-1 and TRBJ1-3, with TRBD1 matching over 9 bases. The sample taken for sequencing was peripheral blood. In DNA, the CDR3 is TGTGCCAGCAGTGAAGATGGGACAGGGAGAAACACCATATATTTT. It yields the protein CASSEDGTGRNTIYF.